The clone carrying this T cell receptor (beta chain) occurred a few times. The target antigen is unknown. This sample was included in a study of T cell responses to AZD1222 COVID-19 vaccine. Study at large: Pooling of second doses given at about 4 or about 12 weeks was done.

Study-wide results and limits: Repertoires were sampled only after the peak T cell response. Two AZD1222 administrations were followed by greater Spike-specific TCR breadth and depth.

CDR3 length equals 16 residues. Germline V gene lookup returns CDR1 LNHDA and CDR2 SQIVND (reference sequence). The V and J ends lost 6 bases and 3 bases respectively, with 20 bases between them. This table comes from immunoSEQ multiplex PCR, and its TCRdb copy is limited to in-frame clones, with some not included. The data contain about 86,000 clones, under 95% of them seen just once; the ten biggest clones take up around 3%. This clonotype was obtained from an adult in good health. This chain links TRBV19 with TRBJ1-1; possible D gene TRBD1, 6 bases. Specimen: peripheral blood, collected on day 0 of AZD1222 vaccination. The CDR3 DNA follows: TGTGCCAGTAGCGGCCCCAGACCAGGGGAGGACACTGAAGCTTTCTTT. Translation: CASSGPRPGEDTEAFF.